This TCR beta chain was captured in a study of T cell repertoires in cytomegalovirus infection. In the study overall: Public TCR beta signature analysis indicated the presence of both CMV infection and matching HLA type.

This CDR3 comprises 13 residues. The V end lost 0 bases, the J end lost 7 bases, and 9 bases lay between the germline ends. Per the germline V gene, CDR1 is DFQATT and CDR2 is SNEGSKA (reference sequence). One entry per CDR3 protein results from TCRdb running MiXCR on the reads. The sample contains under 70,000 distinct CDR3 sequences, about 30% of which appear only once. Study-level points and caveats: The cumulative frequency of public TCR beta families distinguished individuals who carried CMV together with the relevant HLA. Ex vivo responses were dominated by HLA-C-restricted CMV-specific TCR beta clonotypes.

This clonotype was observed a handful of times. Its antigen remains unknown. Sequencing was carried out using PBMCs, sequenced either directly or after in vitro stimulation (not recorded which). The receptor was derived from a human donor in good health (CMV status not recorded). Some clones in this sample may be carry-over from other donors' samples. The genes are TRBV20-1 and TRBJ2-2, with D perhaps assigned TRBD1 or TRBD2 (5 bases each). The CDR3 is CSAREGEGGELFF. The CDR3 DNA sequence: TGCAGTGCTAGAGAGGGGGAAGGCGGGGAGCTGTTTTTT.